Each of the 24 T cell receptor beta chains below was sequenced from the same sample in a study of circulating CD8 cells and anti-PD-1 response in melanoma. TCR libraries were prepared from around 14 ng of total RNA with the QIAseq Immune Repertoire TCR panel. TCRdb recomputed calls from the reads with MiXCR, one row per CDR3 protein. This sample has 1,500 to 2,000 distinct CDR3 sequences, with roughly 6.8% found just once. Sorting of live CD3+CD8+TCRalphabeta+ cells by PD-1 and/or TIGIT gave four subsets. Sequences were derived from CD8+ T cells from PBMCs, sampled at baseline or after one month of anti-PD-1 therapy (not recorded which). These receptors originate from a human donor with melanoma.

This clonotype is medium-sized within its sample. The rearrangement joins TRBV29-1 to TRBJ2-7, with TRBD2 identical over 8 bases. The J segment lost 0 bases and the V segment lost 7 bases, leaving 5 bases of the junction unmatched. The length of the CDR3 is 13 residues. Germline loops: CDR1 SQVTM, CDR2 ANQGSEA. The CDR3 sequence: CSARGGSSYEQYF. The CDR3 DNA is TGCAGCGCCCGGGGGGGCAGCTCCTACGAGCAGTACTTC.

This clonotype is deemed medium-sized. The V and J genes are TRBV6-6 and TRBJ2-3; D is unclear. V lost 5 bases to trimming and J lost 0 bases, with 12 bases between them. Germline CDR1 and CDR2: MNHNY and SVGAGI (reference sequence). The CDR3 runs to 15 residues. The CDR3 reads CASSTLTASTDTQYF. The CDR3 DNA is TGTGCCAGCAGTACTTTGACGGCTAGCACAGATACGCAGTATTTT.

In its sample, this clonotype is medium-sized (0.01 to 0.1%). V and J are TRBV2 and TRBJ1-6, with no clear D. V was pared by 5 bases and J by 0 bases, with 11 bases between. This CDR3 is 16 amino acids long. Germline CDR1 reads SNHLY; CDR2 reads FYNNEI. Written as DNA, the CDR3 is TGTGCCAGCAGTCCGACTCAAGGCTCCTATAATTCACCCCTCCACTTT. This encodes CASSPTQGSYNSPLHF.

This clonotype is labeled medium-sized. The chain uses TRBV28 and TRBJ2-1; 13 bases map to TRBD2. The V segment lost 6 bases and the J segment 9 bases; nucleotides outside the gene matches: 11. The CDR3 length is 16 residues. CDR1 and CDR2 from the germline V gene are MDHEN and SYDVKM. This CDR3 reads CASSPGLAGVSGEQFF. Here the CDR3 DNA reads TGTGCCAGCAGCCCTGGACTAGCGGGAGTGTCTGGTGAGCAGTTCTTC.

This clonotype was counted only a few times. The CDR3 does not end in the conserved phenylalanine or tryptophan, so this is likely a read error. The genes are TRBV24-1 and TRBJ1-2; TRBD1 matches at 8 bases. The CDR3 consists of 12 residues. V lost 4 bases and J lost 10; bases outside the gene matches: 4. Germline V gene data show CDR1 as KGHDR and CDR2 as SFDVKD. CDR3 bases: TGTGCCACCAGTGAATTGGGACAGGACTACACCTCC. Translated: CATSELGQDYTS.

This clonotype is medium-sized. The gene calls are TRBV14 and TRBJ2-7; maybe TRBD1 (6 bases). The CDR3 is made up of 15 amino acids. The ends were cut back, 1 base at V and 5 bases at J, with 15 bases in the middle. The germline V gene encodes CDR1 SGHDN and CDR2 FVKESK. The CDR3 coding sequence is TGTGCCAGCAGCCAAGCTTGGCAGGGGAAGCACGAGCAGTACTTC. Translating it yields CASSQAWQGKHEQYF.

In this sample, this clonotype is medium-sized. The chain links TRBV27 to TRBJ2-7; D possibly uses TRBD1 or TRBD2 (5 bases each). Trimming shortened V by 2 bases and J by 7 bases, and 12 bases separated the two germline ends. This CDR3 contains 13 residues. Germline loops: CDR1 MNHEY, CDR2 SMNVEV (reference sequence). CDR3 in amino acids: CASSLIEGKEQYF. In DNA form, the CDR3 reads TGTGCCAGCAGTTTAATAGAGGGGAAGGAGCAGTACTTC.

By proportion, this clonotype is medium-sized. V and J are TRBV14 and TRBJ2-2; the D gene could be TRBD1 or TRBD2 (5 bases each). Germline CDR1 reads SGHDN; CDR2 reads FVKESK. This CDR3 region has 16 residues. The V and J ends lost 4 bases and 0 bases respectively, with 12 bases between them. The CDR3 nucleotides are TGTGCCAGCAGCCCCTGGGGGACGGCGAACACCGGGGAGCTGTTTTTT. Translated, it gives CASSPWGTANTGELFF. Full variable domain (rest looked up from reference TRBV14 and TRBJ2-2): EAGVTQFPSHSVIEKGQTVTLRCDPISGHDNLYWYRRVMGKEIKFLLHFVKESKQDESGMPNNRFLAERTGGTYSTLKVQPAELEDSGVYFCASSPWGTANTGELFFGEGSRLTVL.

The genes are TRBV14 and TRBJ2-7; no clear D gene. The CDR3 is 16 amino acids. Germline V lookup: CDR1 SGHDN, CDR2 FVKESK. Trimming pared 4 bases from V and 2 bases from J, leaving 18 bases between. CDR3 loop: CASSLLDKKIAYEQYF. The CDR3 region has the DNA TGTGCCAGCAGCCTGCTGGATAAGAAAATAGCCTACGAGCAGTACTTC.

This clonotype is medium-sized. The V call is TRBV28, the J call TRBJ1-4; 7 bases map to TRBD1. The CDR3 length is 12 residues. The germline V gene encodes CDR1 MDHEN and CDR2 SYDVKM. V was pared by 7 bases and J by 14 bases, with 10 bases of the junction left unmatched. As DNA, the CDR3 is TGTGCCAGCACCCCTACAGGGGCCGGGCTGTTTTTT. It specifies CASTPTGAGLFF.

This clonotype was seen a handful of times. A much larger clone lies a single base off, so this may be a read error. The rearrangement joins TRBV25-1 to TRBJ2-7, with D perhaps matching TRBD1 (6 bases). The CDR3 loop spans 12 amino acids. CDR1 is MGHDK and CDR2 is SYGVNS in the germline V gene. V lost 5 bases and J lost 2, with 7 bases in between. CDR3 sequence: CASSSGAYEQYF. The CDR3 nucleotides read TGTGCCAGCAGTTCAGGGGCCTACGAGCAGTACTTC.

This chain connects TRBV11-1 to TRBJ2-7, with no clear D. Germline V gene data show CDR1 as SGHAT and CDR2 as FQDESV (reference sequence). V was clipped by 3 bases and J by 5 bases, with 5 bases between them. CDR3 length: 11 amino acids. The CDR3 nucleotides are TGTGCCAGCAGCTTCATCCACGAGCAGTACTTC. Its translation is CASSFIHEQYF.

This clonotype counts as medium-sized. The V call is TRBV24-1, the J call TRBJ2-1; 7 bases map to TRBD2. Trimming took 3 bases from V and 7 from J; bases not matched to a gene: 5. The CDR3 covers 14 residues. Germline CDR1 is KGHDR and CDR2 is SFDVKD. The CDR3 loop reads CATSDGGSKNEQFF. The DNA for the CDR3 is TGTGCCACCAGTGATGGCGGGAGTAAGAATGAGCAGTTCTTC.

This clonotype is a singleton in its sample. A far larger clone is only one base removed, so a read error is likely. The CDR3 DNA is TGTGCCATCAGTTTCTCAGTCAGTCAGGAGCAGTACTTC. It is translated as CAISFSVSQEQYF. The gene calls are TRBV10-3 and TRBJ2-7, with D unclear. The CDR3 sequence is 13 residues long. Trimming pared 5 bases from V and 7 bases from J, leaving 15 bases between. The germline CDR1 and CDR2 sequences are ENHRY and SYGVKD.

This clonotype is termed medium-sized. This chain uses TRBV12-3 or TRBV12-4 with TRBJ1-4; 7 bases align to TRBD1. V lost 2 bases, J lost 4 bases, and 7 bases stayed unmatched. This CDR3 has 16 amino acids. For the CDR3, the DNA is TGTGCCAGCAGTTTATCCACAGGGGCGAGTAATGAAAAACTGTTTTTT. Its protein product is CASSLSTGASNEKLFF.

Sample share makes this clonotype medium-sized. The rearrangement links TRBV7-2 to TRBJ2-1, with TRBD2 matching 7 bases. Trimming at V came to 3 bases and at J to 5 bases, leaving 13 bases not matched to a gene. Germline V gene lookup returns CDR1 SGHTA and CDR2 FQGNSA. The CDR3 extends over 17 amino acids. CDR3 in DNA: TGTGCCAGCAGCTTCCGACCTACAGCGGGACTGAACAATGAGCAGTTCTTC. Amino acid sequence: CASSFRPTAGLNNEQFF.

Note on this clonotype: Given a much more abundant clone one base away, this may be a read error. The rearrangement links TRBV28 to TRBJ2-1; D is uncertain. Per the germline V gene, CDR1 is MDHEN and CDR2 is SYDVKM. The V end was cut by 3 bases, the J end by 5 bases, with 8 bases between. The CDR3 runs 13 residues. CDR3 bases: TGTGCCAGCAGTTTCTGTCTCGACAATGAGCAGTTCTTC. Residues: CASSFCLDNEQFF.

V is TRBV19 and J is TRBJ2-7; D not certain. Deletions cut 5 bases from V and 0 bases from J, with 11 bases between. The CDR3 covers 14 residues. Germline V gene sequence: CDR1 LNHDA, CDR2 SQIVND (reference sequence). CDR3 nucleotides: TGTGCCAGTAGTTATGAGATTAGCTCCTACGAGCAGTACTTC. It translates to CASSYEISSYEQYF.

J is TRBJ2-3 and V is TRBV20-1, with D unclear. The CDR3 loop spans 11 amino acids. Per germline, CDR1 DFQATT and CDR2 SNEGSKA (reference sequence). With 0 bases removed from V and 2 bases from J, the gap between germline ends came to 0 bases. CDR3 amino acids: CSARDTDTQYF. The CDR3 DNA reads TGCAGTGCTAGAGACACAGATACGCAGTATTTT.

By frequency in the sample, this clonotype is large (0.1 to 1%). The V call is TRBV2, the J call TRBJ2-1; 7 nucleotides line up with TRBD1. This CDR3 spans 15 amino acids. Looked up from germline, CDR1 is SNHLY and CDR2 is FYNNEI. V was clipped by 7 bases and J by 6 bases; unmatched bases: 12. CDR3 in DNA: TGTGCCAGCATGCACAGGGGACATAGAGGCAATGAGCAGTTCTTC. Translation gives CASMHRGHRGNEQFF.

This sequence joins TRBV7-8 and TRBJ2-7; D is unclear. Trimming pared 5 bases from V and 3 bases from J, leaving 11 bases between. Germline V lookup: CDR1 SGHVS, CDR2 FQNEAQ. The CDR3 spans 13 residues. The CDR3 coding sequence is TGTGCCAGCAGCCTCAGTAGGGTCTACGAGCAGTACTTC. It translates to CASSLSRVYEQYF.

This clonotype has a handful of counts. The chain couples TRBV2 to TRBJ1-5, with TRBD1 as a possible D gene (6 bases). The CDR3 is 13 amino acids. V was clipped by 6 bases and J by 7 bases, with 13 bases between them. Per the germline V gene, CDR1 is SNHLY and CDR2 is FYNNEI. CDR3 loop: CASSTGRGQPQHF. The CDR3 DNA is TGTGCCAGCAGCACAGGGAGGGGACAGCCCCAGCATTTT.

In its sample, this clonotype ranks as medium-sized (0.01 to 0.1%). This chain uses TRBV2 with TRBJ1-5; tentative D call: TRBD1 (6 bases). V lost 7 bases and J 7 bases, leaving 23 bases between the germline ends. In germline, CDR1 is SNHLY, CDR2 FYNNEI. This CDR3 has 16 residues. The CDR3 loop is CASKRTRGEGFQPQHF. The CDR3 bases are TGTGCCAGCAAAAGGACCAGGGGAGAGGGTTTCCAGCCCCAGCATTTT.

By frequency in the sample, this clonotype is medium-sized. This chain links TRBV7-2 with TRBJ2-1, with TRBD2 identical over 8 bases. Germline CDR1 and CDR2: SGHTA and FQGNSA. The CDR3 loop spans 15 amino acids. The J segment lost 4 bases and the V segment lost 4 bases, leaving 6 bases of the junction unmatched. This CDR3 reads CASSSVAGPYNEQFF. For the CDR3, the DNA is TGTGCCAGCAGCTCCGTAGCGGGGCCGTACAATGAGCAGTTCTTC.